The 8 T cell receptor beta chains listed next were all sequenced from one sample in a study of STAT5B mutations in CD4+ large granular lymphocyte leukemia. Sequencing used immunoSEQ multiplex PCR; TCRdb keeps in-frame clones, though not all of them. The sample records about 48,000 clones, under 80% being singletons. The specimen was CD4+ T cells from blood buffy coats. These receptors all stem from a human donor in good health.

This clone showed up just once. The chain has TRBV7-2 and TRBJ1-6, with D possibly being TRBD1 (5 bases). CDR1 is SGHTA, CDR2 FQGNSA, per germline. Trimming took 1 base from V and 9 from J, leaving 13 bases between them. This CDR3 region has 15 residues. The CDR3 DNA sequence: TGTGCCAGCAGCTTAGGGCAGGGCTTCGGTTCACCCCTCCACTTT. Translation gives CASSLGQGFGSPLHF.

This clone was seen once. The chain combines TRBV6-5 with TRBJ2-3; D gene ambiguous. Deletions cut 6 bases from V and 6 bases from J, with 7 bases between. The CDR3 sequence is 11 residues long. CDR1 is MNHEY, CDR2 SVGAGI, per germline. CDR3 in DNA: TGTGCCAGCAGGAGAAGGGATACGCAGTATTTT. This translates into CASRRRDTQYF.

This chain connects TRBV19 to TRBJ1-1; D is unresolved. The length of the CDR3 is 16 residues. CDR1 LNHDA and CDR2 SQIVND come from the germline V gene (reference sequence). V lost 3 bases, J lost 6 bases, and 20 bases lay in between. CDR3 sequence reads: CASSIVARVGRPEAFF. CDR3 in DNA: TGTGCCAGTAGTATTGTGGCTCGGGTAGGGAGGCCTGAAGCTTTCTTT.

The chain has TRBV9 and TRBJ1-2; a weak D match, TRBD1 (5 bases). CDR3 length: 15 residues. Trimming cost V 0 bases and J 0 bases, with 9 bases left between them. Per the germline V gene, CDR1 is SGDLS and CDR2 is YYNGEE. DNA of the CDR3: TGTGCCAGCAGCGTAGGCAGGGACCCTAACTATGGCTACACCTTC. This sequence encodes CASSVGRDPNYGYTF.

J is TRBJ2-3 and V is TRBV6-5; the D is unclear. This CDR3 is 13 amino acids long. Trimming cost V 2 bases and J 4 bases, with 7 bases left between them. The germline gives CDR1 MNHEY, CDR2 SVGAGI. CDR3 in amino acids: CASSYVRSDTQYF. CDR3 in DNA: TGTGCCAGCAGTTACGTAAGGTCAGATACGCAGTATTTT.

This clone was recorded once. The CDR3 sequence: CASSPTRAGENYGYTF. The CDR3 coding sequence is TGTGCCAGCTCACCAACCAGGGCGGGGGAAAACTATGGCTACACCTTC. V gene TRBV18 combines with J gene TRBJ1-2, with D perhaps matching TRBD1 (5 bases). V lost 2 bases and J 2 bases, leaving 15 bases between the germline ends. Germline lookup yields CDR1 KGHSH and CDR2 LQKENI. The CDR3 extends over 16 amino acids.

This clone appeared a few times. This chain connects TRBV5-1 to TRBJ1-2, with D perhaps TRBD1 (6 bases). The CDR3 consists of 16 residues. V dropped 2 bases and J dropped 4 bases, with 18 bases sitting between them. From germline, CDR1 is SGHRS and CDR2 YFSETQ. The CDR3 spells CASSFGAGGSGYGYTF. CDR3 coding DNA: TGCGCCAGCAGCTTCGGAGCGGGGGGCTCTGGCTATGGCTACACCTTC.

The chain is built from TRBV6-1 and TRBJ1-5; no definite D call. Germline V gene sequence: CDR1 MNHNS, CDR2 SASEGT. The CDR3 is 13 residues long. With 2 bases removed from V and 2 bases from J, the gap between germline ends came to 4 bases. The CDR3 loop reads CASSESRNQPQHF. The CDR3 DNA follows: TGTGCCAGCAGTGAATCGCGCAATCAGCCCCAGCATTTT.